The 3 T cell receptor beta chains given below trace back to one sample, sequenced in a study of chemoradiotherapy in HPV16-positive cancers. Sequencing was performed with immunoSEQ multiplex PCR; in TCRdb, only in-frame clones are kept and a portion is missing. Of about 27,000 clones in the sample, 93% were seen once. The input for sequencing was blood, taken from a patient who underwent chemoradiotherapy. The receptors stem from a human donor with HPV-associated anogenital cancer.

The chain employs TRBV5-1 and TRBJ2-1; D is unclear. V lost 0 bases and J 13 bases, leaving 8 bases between the germline ends. The CDR3 sequence is 11 residues long. Germline V gene sequence: CDR1 SGHRS, CDR2 YFSETQ. CDR3 sequence: CASSLVGEQFF. The CDR3 nucleotides read TGCGCCAGCAGCTTGGTGGGTGAACAGTTCTTC.

CDR3 DNA sequence: TGTGCCAGTAGTATGCCGGGACTAGCGGGAGATGAGCAGTTCTTC. Protein product: CASSMPGLAGDEQFF. This chain uses TRBV19 with TRBJ2-1, with 14 positions matching TRBD2. CDR1 and CDR2 (germline): LNHDA, SQIVND (reference sequence). The CDR3 has 15 residues. The junction had 3 bases not matched to a gene; V was cut back by 3 bases and J by 8 bases.

The V and J genes are TRBV5-5 and TRBJ1-4; 7 nucleotides align to TRBD1. Trimming cost V 2 bases and J 7 bases; bases outside gene matches: 8. This CDR3 is 15 amino acids long. Germline-derived CDR1 and CDR2 are SGHKS and YYEKEE (reference sequence). CDR3 DNA: TGTGCCAGCAGCTTTCTTCAGGGGGTATTTGAAAAACTGTTTTTT. Protein sequence: CASSFLQGVFEKLFF.